Reported below is one TCR beta chain. Its antigen is currently unknown. These data come from a study of post-analysis software for immune sequencing data. Study-level points and caveats: There were five TRBV segments more frequent in patients than controls, and TRBV5-6, TRBV5-1 and TRBV20-1 were among them. People with multiple sclerosis had a significantly lower normalized Chao1 diversity than controls did. Strong same-batch co-clustering of samples appeared with F measure clustering.

V dropped 0 bases and J dropped 4; count of bases not matched to a gene: 6. The CDR3 spans 16 residues. The germline V gene encodes CDR1 MNHEY and CDR2 SMNVEV (reference sequence). Every TCR beta cDNA library bore unique molecular identifiers. TCRdb re-called the PCR reads through MiXCR, storing one row per CDR3 protein. The sample lists hundreds of thousands of distinct CDR3 sequences; approximately 60% were seen once. The V gene is TRBV27, the J gene TRBJ2-3; 8 nucleotides align to TRBD1. The sample was blood. The origin of this receptor is a girl aged 2-10 years with multiple sclerosis. CDR3: CASSLSPGQVADTQYF. CDR3 sequence (DNA): TGTGCCAGCAGTTTATCGCCGGGACAGGTAGCAGATACGCAGTATTTT.